Listed below are T cell receptor beta chains from one sample, sequenced in a study of OX40 agonist ivuxolimab in advanced cancers. Assay: immunoSEQ multiplex PCR; the TCRdb copy retains only in-frame clones and omits some. Found here are about 61,000 clones, roughly 84% of them singletons; the top ten hold roughly 0.53%. This specimen consisted of CD4+ or CD8+ T cells sorted from blood, obtained in a trial of the OX40 agonist ivuxolimab. All receptors come from an adult with an advanced solid tumor such as melanoma, head and neck, liver or kidney cancer. Both conserved end residues are part of each CDR3. The order of the fields is D gene, J gene, V gene, clone size, CDR3 protein, CDR3 DNA. D genes are given only for firm matches. Expanded clones get a size class; other rows say once, few or many, or leave the size out.

. | TRBJ2-1 | TRBV15 | . | CATSRDHNEQFF | TGTGCCACCAGCAGGGACCACAATGAGCAGTTCTTC
. | TRBJ2-5 | TRBV5-1 | . | CASSPGLGPGLETQYF | TGCGCCAGCAGCCCCGGTTTGGGCCCTGGGTTGGAGACCCAGTACTTC
. | TRBJ2-7 | TRBV10-2 | . | CASSPPEAYEQYF | TGCGCCAGCAGCCCCCCAGAGGCCTACGAGCAGTACTTC
TRBD2 | TRBJ2-5 | TRBV7-2 | . | CASSPMGLAGGPGETQYF | TGTGCCAGCAGTCCGATGGGACTAGCGGGAGGGCCGGGGGAGACCCAGTACTTC
TRBD1 | TRBJ1-4 | TRBV19 | once | CASGRQGGELFF | TGTGCCAGTGGTCGACAGGGCGGGGAACTGTTTTTT
. | TRBJ1-1 | TRBV6-5 | . | CASSPYRDSRGAFF | TGTGCCAGCAGTCCATACCGGGACTCCCGCGGAGCTTTCTTT
. | TRBJ2-7 | TRBV7-9 | . | CASSLSSYEQYF | TGTGCCAGCAGCCTGAGCAGCTACGAGCAGTACTTC
TRBD2 | TRBJ2-2 | TRBV28 | . | CASSFGLAGVEGELFF | TGTGCCAGCAGTTTCGGACTAGCGGGAGTGGAGGGGGAGCTGTTTTTT
. | TRBJ1-3 | TRBV2 | . | CASRGRETHGNTIYF | TGTGCCAGCAGGGGACGGGAGACTCATGGAAACACCATATATTTT
. | TRBJ2-7 | TRBV5-1 | many | CASSLDLAVAAQQYF | TGCGCCAGCAGCTTGGATCTCGCGGTCGCCGCCCAGCAGTACTTC
TRBD1 | TRBJ2-2 | TRBV19 | . | CASSPGTGGTGELFF | TGTGCCAGTAGTCCCGGGACAGGGGGTACCGGGGAGCTGTTTTTT
TRBD2 | TRBJ2-1 | TRBV7-2 | . | CASSRQSGSSYNEQFF | TGTGCCAGCAGCCGGCAAAGCGGGAGCTCCTACAATGAGCAGTTCTTC
. | TRBJ2-7 | TRBV30 | . | CAWIRLKKPGEQYF | TGTGCCTGGATCCGACTGAAAAAACCCGGGGAGCAGTACTTC
. | TRBJ1-1 | TRBV30 | once | CAWSGAGTEAFF | TGTGCCTGGAGTGGAGCGGGGACTGAAGCTTTCTTT
TRBD2 | TRBJ2-2 | TRBV6-1 | . | CASSGILAGVVTGELFF | TGTGCCAGCAGTGGAATACTAGCGGGAGTCGTCACCGGGGAGCTGTTTTTT
. | TRBJ1-2 | TRBV7-2 | once | CASSDGPGGGYTF | TGTGCCAGCAGCGACGGACCGGGAGGGGGCTACACCTTC
. | TRBJ2-7 | TRBV7-9 | . | CASSGSSYEQYF | TGTGCCAGCAGTGGGAGCTCCTACGAGCAGTACTTC
. | TRBJ2-3 | TRBV9 | . | CASSARTDTQYF | TGTGCCAGCAGCGCGAGGACAGATACGCAGTATTTT
. | TRBJ2-3 | TRBV10-3 | . | CAISPAPQDTQYF | TGTGCCATCAGTCCCGCGCCCCAGGATACGCAGTATTTT
TRBD1 | TRBJ2-1 | TRBV28 | . | CASSFPQDRPVYNEQFF | TGTGCCAGCAGTTTCCCCCAGGACAGGCCCGTTTACAATGAGCAGTTCTTC
. | TRBJ2-7 | TRBV14 | . | CASSQRPLGGKTYEQYF | TGTGCCAGCAGCCAAAGGCCCCTCGGGGGAAAAACCTACGAGCAGTACTTC
. | TRBJ1-2 | TRBV4-1 | few | CASSLHSYKKEYGGYTF | TGCGCCAGCAGCCTTCACAGCTACAAGAAGGAATACGGAGGCTACACCTTC
. | TRBJ2-5 | TRBV7-9 | . | CASSPSGSPQETQYF | TGTGCCAGCAGCCCAAGCGGGTCCCCTCAAGAGACCCAGTACTTC
. | TRBJ1-3 | TRBV21-1 | . | CASSLSDRRGNTIYF | TGTGCCAGCAGCCTATCGGACCGCAGAGGAAACACCATATATTTT
. | TRBJ1-1 | TRBV29-1 | . | CSVGYEKNTEAFF | TGCAGCGTTGGCTATGAGAAGAACACTGAAGCTTTCTTT
TRBD1 | TRBJ2-7 | TRBV6-1 | . | CASSLGQVRTYEQYF | TGTGCCAGCAGTCTTGGACAGGTGCGCACCTACGAGCAGTACTTC
. | TRBJ2-7 | TRBV18 | . | CASSLQQGQGYEQYF | TGTGCCAGCTCACTTCAACAGGGTCAAGGCTACGAGCAGTACTTC
TRBD1 | TRBJ1-1 | TRBV7-2 | few | CASSPGGANTEAFF | TGTGCCAGCAGCCCAGGGGGGGCGAACACTGAAGCTTTCTTT
TRBD2 | TRBJ2-7 | TRBV15 | once | CATSRDLAGGLYEQYF | TGTGCCACCAGCAGAGATCTAGCGGGTGGATTGTACGAGCAGTACTTC
. | TRBJ2-1 | TRBV7-2 | . | CASNKLASGDYNEQFF | TGTGCCAGCAACAAACTAGCTTCCGGGGACTACAATGAGCAGTTCTTC
TRBD1 | TRBJ1-1 | TRBV6-1 | . | CASGKGQLNTEAFF | TGTGCCAGCGGGAAGGGACAGCTGAACACTGAAGCTTTCTTT
. | TRBJ2-7 | TRBV11-2 | . | CASSLKTAASYEQYF | TGTGCCAGCAGCTTAAAGACAGCGGCCTCCTACGAGCAGTACTTC
TRBD1 | TRBJ2-7 | TRBV18 | . | CASSLNRGYEQYF | TGTGCCAGCTCACTAAACAGGGGTTACGAGCAGTACTTC
. | TRBJ2-7 | TRBV10-1 | . | CASSEGLLAYEQYF | TGCGCCAGCAGTGAAGGGTTGCTGGCCTACGAGCAGTACTTC
. | TRBJ1-2 | TRBV5-4 | once | CASSLGQDRYYGYTF | TGTGCCAGCAGCTTGGGGCAGGATCGGTACTATGGCTACACCTTC
. | TRBJ2-3 | TRBV10-3 | . | CAIRQGVGVTDTQYF | TGTGCCATCAGACAGGGCGTGGGTGTCACAGATACGCAGTATTTT
TRBD1 | TRBJ1-1 | TRBV28 | . | CASSLLIGTGVSQGEAFF | TGTGCCAGCAGTTTGCTAATTGGGACAGGGGTTTCCCAAGGTGAAGCTTTCTTT
. | TRBJ1-2 | TRBV7-2 | . | CASSQDGQTYYGYTF | TGTGCCAGCAGCCAAGATGGACAGACTTACTATGGCTACACCTTC
. | TRBJ1-2 | TRBV5-4 | . | CASSPTGTSSYGYTF | TGTGCCAGCAGCCCTACAGGGACCTCTAGCTATGGCTACACCTTC
. | TRBJ1-1 | TRBV5-1 | . | CASSFISERAEAFF | TGCGCCAGCAGCTTCATATCCGAGAGGGCTGAAGCTTTCTTT
. | TRBJ2-1 | TRBV2 | . | CASRGGLDSTYNEQFF | TGTGCCAGCAGGGGGGGGTTGGACAGCACCTACAATGAGCAGTTCTTC
TRBD1 | TRBJ2-1 | TRBV5-1 | . | CASSRSGTGDDNEQFF | TGCGCCAGCAGCCGCTCCGGGACAGGGGATGACAATGAGCAGTTCTTC
. | TRBJ2-5 | TRBV19 | . | CASRRTMGETQYF | TGTGCCAGTAGGAGGACCATGGGGGAGACCCAGTACTTC
. | TRBJ1-5 | TRBV10-3 | . | CAISERGVGQPQHF | TGTGCCATCAGTGAGCGAGGTGTCGGTCAGCCCCAGCATTTT
TRBD1 | TRBJ1-1 | TRBV27 | . | CASSLIQGHPEAFF | TGTGCCAGCAGTTTAATACAGGGGCACCCTGAAGCTTTCTTT
. | TRBJ1-2 | TRBV5-6 | . | CASSLGYGYTF | TGTGCCAGCAGCCTCGGGTATGGCTACACCTTC
. | TRBJ2-7 | TRBV5-6 | . | CASSLAGVDEQYF | TGTGCCAGCAGCTTGGCCGGGGTGGACGAGCAGTACTTC
. | TRBJ2-7 | TRBV11-2 | . | CASSLEPYEQYF | TGTGCCAGCAGCTTAGAGCCCTACGAGCAGTACTTC
. | TRBJ2-6 | TRBV19 | . | CATLQGSSGANVLTF | TGTGCCACCTTACAGGGAAGCTCTGGGGCCAACGTCCTGACTTTC
. | TRBJ2-1 | TRBV18 | . | CASSQRTRPFNEQFF | TGTGCCAGCTCGCAACGGACTCGACCTTTCAATGAGCAGTTCTTC
TRBD2 | TRBJ2-5 | TRBV6-5 | . | CASSSLAGGSGETQYF | TGTGCCAGCAGTTCTTTGGCCGGCGGGAGCGGGGAGACCCAGTACTTC
. | TRBJ1-5 | TRBV19 | once | CASSPRRDQPQHF | TGTGCCAGTAGTCCGCGGAGAGATCAGCCCCAGCATTTT